This TCR beta chain was recorded in a study of T cells in Graves' hyperthyroidism and ophthalmopathy. Overall study: Blood from the periphery was taken at initial diagnosis, before any treatment.

RNA transcripts gave rise to amplified TCR beta CDR3 regions. The TCR CDR3 was amplified in a first-round RT-PCR using the HTBI primer set. TCRdb re-called the multiplex PCR reads through MiXCR, storing one row per CDR3 protein. Seen here are 340,000 or so distinct CDR3 sequences, 16% observed once, and the top ten hold roughly 31%. The study excluded patients with uncontrolled infection, other autoimmune disease, pregnancy or lactation. PBMCs were sourced from roughly 9.1 ml fresh peripheral blood. This clonotype was seen a few times. CDR1 and CDR2 (germline): MNHEY, SVGEGT. The ends were cut back, 1 base at V and 14 bases at J, with 22 bases in the middle. This CDR3 is 15 amino acids long.

The chain joins TRBV6-2 or TRBV6-3 to TRBJ2-3; D may be TRBD2 (6 bases). The sequenced material came from blood. The TCR sequence derives from a man aged 25 to 45 with Graves' hyperthyroidism. The CDR3 nucleotides are TGTGCCAGCAGTTACTTGGGACCCCGGGAAGCCGGGGGGTATTTT. This gives the protein CASSYLGPREAGGYF.